These 22 T cell receptor beta chains were all obtained from the same sample, sequenced in a study of identical twins. TCRdb called the 5' RACE reads again in MiXCR, with one record for every CDR3 protein. The sample lists 500,000 to 700,000 distinct CDR3 sequences, 7% to 7.5% occurring once. The same sample was also studied in work on yellow fever vaccine responses in identical twins.

Material for sequencing was PBMCs. All receptors derive from a woman between 18 and 29 years old in good health.

V and J are TRBV24-1 and TRBJ2-1; D assignment may be TRBD1 or TRBD2 (5 bases each). Germline V lookup: CDR1 KGHDR, CDR2 SFDVKD. V was pared by 5 bases and J by 8 bases, with 24 bases between. CDR3 length: 17 amino acids. The DNA of the CDR3 is TGTGCCACCAGTGGGCTGGGGGATGGGGGAGTCGGCGATGAGCAGTTCTTC. This gives the protein CATSGLGDGGVGDEQFF.

The genes are TRBV18 and TRBJ1-1, with D uncertain. Germline V gene sequence: CDR1 KGHSH, CDR2 LQKENI. This CDR3 comprises 14 residues. The germline V and J ends were trimmed by 6 bases and 6 bases, with 17 bases remaining between them. The CDR3 sequence: CASSRPEGFAEAFF. For the CDR3, the DNA is TGTGCCAGCTCCCGCCCTGAAGGGTTTGCTGAAGCTTTCTTT.

This clonotype was seen repeatedly, ten times or more. The rearrangement links TRBV5-1 to TRBJ2-1; tentatively, D is TRBD2 (6 bases). CDR1 is SGHRS, CDR2 YFSETQ, per germline. V shed 3 bases and J shed 0 bases, with 10 bases lying between them. The CDR3 has 15 residues. CDR3 DNA: TGCGCCAGCAGCTCGGGGGAAAGCTCCTACAATGAGCAGTTCTTC. Protein sequence: CASSSGESSYNEQFF.

This clonotype was counted many times. The chain carries TRBV29-1 and TRBJ2-3, with 12 bases identical to TRBD2. The J segment lost 4 bases and the V segment lost 8 bases, leaving 7 bases of the junction unmatched. The germline CDR1 and CDR2 sequences are SQVTM and ANQGSEA. The CDR3 loop spans 14 amino acids. The CDR3 coding sequence is TGCAGCTCAAACCTAGCGGGGGGGGCAGATACGCAGTATTTT. Encoded protein: CSSNLAGGADTQYF.

This clonotype has just a few counts. J is TRBJ2-7 and V is TRBV3-1; possible D gene TRBD1, 6 bases. Germline assignment: CDR1 LGHDT and CDR2 YNNKEL (reference sequence). The CDR3 totals 17 residues. Trimming removed 1 base at V and 5 bases at J, with 21 bases between. CDR3 sequence: CASSQGMVSGQGNEQYV. CDR3 DNA sequence: TGTGCCAGCAGCCAAGGTATGGTGTCAGGGCAGGGGAACGAGCAGTACGTC.

J is TRBJ2-5 and V is TRBV2, with no clear D. This CDR3 contains 10 residues. Trimming cost V 8 bases and J 7 bases, with 8 bases left between them. Germline V gene lookup returns CDR1 SNHLY and CDR2 FYNNEI. The CDR3 DNA is TGTGCCAGCTCTATGGGGACCCAGTACTTC. As protein: CASSMGTQYF.

V gene TRBV7-9 combines with J gene TRBJ2-7; 11 bases map to TRBD2. Trimming took 1 base from V and 7 from J; bases not matched to a gene: 9. CDR3 length: 16 residues. The germline V gene has CDR1 SEHNR and CDR2 FQNEAQ (reference sequence). CDR3 in DNA: TGTGCCAGCAGCTTAGAAGTCGGCCTAGCGGGAGGAGAGCAGTACTTC. This translates into CASSLEVGLAGGEQYF.

This clonotype occurred many times. For the CDR3, the DNA is TGTGCCAGCAGTTTTTTCAGGAAACAGCCCCAGCATTTT. Its translation is CASSFFRKQPQHF. This chain uses TRBV28 with TRBJ1-5, with D hard to call. Germline assignment: CDR1 MDHEN and CDR2 SYDVKM. The CDR3 is 13 residues long. V was cut by 3 bases and J by 7 bases, with 10 bases left in between.

This chain joins TRBV19 and TRBJ2-7, with 8 bases that match TRBD2. The CDR3 sequence is 15 residues long. CDR1 and CDR2 (germline): LNHDA, SQIVND (reference sequence). V shed 5 bases and J 3 bases; nucleotides not matched to a gene: 9. CDR3 DNA: TGTGCCAGTAGTCGAGGTATAGCGGGGTACTACGAGCAGTACTTC. It specifies CASSRGIAGYYEQYF.

This clonotype showed up just a few times. The chain combines TRBV6-5 with TRBJ2-7; TRBD2 aligns across 7 bases. Per germline, CDR1 MNHEY and CDR2 SVGAGI. The junction had 7 bases not matched to a gene; V was cut back by 3 bases and J by 2 bases. The CDR3 is 15 amino acids. CDR3: CASSYGGGGPYEQYF. The CDR3 coding sequence is TGTGCCAGCAGTTATGGTGGGGGAGGGCCCTACGAGCAGTACTTC.

In its sample, this clonotype was seen a few times. The chain couples TRBV9 to TRBJ1-1, with TRBD1 matching 9 bases. CDR1 and CDR2 (germline): SGDLS, YYNGEE. Germline trimming cut 0 bases from V and 11 bases from J; bases unmatched to any gene: 5. There are 13 residues in the CDR3. CDR3 nucleotide sequence: TGTGCCAGCAGCGTAGGTGGACAGGGGATCGCTTTCTTT. It encodes CASSVGGQGIAFF.

This chain uses TRBV5-1 with TRBJ2-7; D may be TRBD2 (6 bases). Germline V gene lookup returns CDR1 SGHRS and CDR2 YFSETQ. The CDR3 totals 17 residues. Trimming left V 0 bases short and J 3 bases short, with 19 bases between. In nucleotides, the CDR3 is TGCGCCAGCAGCTTGGAGCCTCGGCGGGGTTCTATCTACGAGCAGTACTTC. This translates into CASSLEPRRGSIYEQYF.

This sequence joins TRBV29-1 and TRBJ2-1, with D hard to call. Deletions cut 4 bases from V and 5 bases from J, with 6 bases between. Germline CDR1 reads SQVTM; CDR2 reads ANQGSEA. The CDR3 extends over 11 amino acids. CDR3 protein: CSVGVDNEQFF. CDR3 bases: TGCAGCGTTGGGGTAGACAATGAGCAGTTCTTC.

This clonotype was found a few times. The V and J genes are TRBV6-4 and TRBJ2-2, with D perhaps matching TRBD1 (5 bases). Germline assignment: CDR1 MRHNA and CDR2 SNTAGT. Trimming stripped 0 bases from V and 6 bases from J, with 8 bases between. The CDR3 spans 14 residues. Here the CDR3 DNA reads TGTGCCAGCAGTGACTCGACAGCCCCCGGGGAGCTGTTTTTT. Translated, it gives CASSDSTAPGELFF.

This clonotype turned up a few times. The chain's CDR3 is CASSTPGQQRQFF. The CDR3 nucleotides read TGTGCCAGCAGCACCCCGGGACAGCAACGGCAGTTCTTC. The chain links TRBV7-8 to TRBJ2-1; 7 bases match TRBD1. The CDR3 runs 13 residues. The junction had 10 bases not matched to a gene; V was cut back by 5 bases and J by 12 bases. The germline V gene has CDR1 SGHVS and CDR2 FQNEAQ.

This clonotype appeared many times. V usage is TRBV25-1 and J usage is TRBJ2-2, with 10 positions matching TRBD2. The CDR3 consists of 14 residues. V lost 3 bases and J lost 5; bases outside the gene matches: 0. From germline, CDR1 is MGHDK and CDR2 SYGVNS. The CDR3 DNA follows: TGTGCCAGCAGTGAGACTAGCGGGACCGGGGAGCTGTTTTTT. It yields the protein CASSETSGTGELFF.

This clonotype has just a few counts. V gene TRBV12-5 combines with J gene TRBJ2-1; a weak D match, TRBD2 (6 bases). Trimming took 1 base from V and 0 from J, leaving 16 bases between them. CDR1 is LGHNT, CDR2 FRNRAP, per germline. CDR3 length equals 18 residues. The CDR3 sequence is CASGLDPTRPSSYNEQFF. DNA of the CDR3: TGTGCTAGTGGTTTGGACCCGACTAGACCGAGCTCCTACAATGAGCAGTTCTTC.

This clonotype was counted many times. The rearrangement joins TRBV25-1 to TRBJ2-2; D gene uncertain. Trimming removed 4 bases from V and 1 base from J, with 7 bases in between. CDR1 is MGHDK and CDR2 is SYGVNS in the germline V gene. CDR3 length equals 14 residues. The CDR3: CASSGGQNTGELFF. DNA for the CDR3: TGTGCCAGCAGTGGCGGTCAGAACACCGGGGAGCTGTTTTTT.

This clonotype showed up many times. The chain recombines TRBV29-1 with TRBJ2-3, with 12 bases aligning to TRBD1. CDR3 length: 13 amino acids. The V and J ends lost 7 bases and 5 bases, in that order; junction bases with no gene match: 4. The germline V gene has CDR1 SQVTM and CDR2 ANQGSEA. CDR3 nucleotide sequence: TGCAGCGGGGGACAGGGGGCAGGAGATACGCAGTATTTT. The encoded protein is CSGGQGAGDTQYF.

V usage is TRBV7-8 and J usage is TRBJ2-2, with 7 positions matching TRBD2. CDR3 length: 16 amino acids. Germline assignment: CDR1 SGHVS and CDR2 FQNEAQ. The trim removed 4 bases at V and 6 bases at J, leaving 11 bases unmatched. CDR3 DNA sequence: TGTGCCAGCAGCTCCCGGGACTACCCCTTTGCCGGGGAGCTGTTTTTT. Translated: CASSSRDYPFAGELFF.

Many counts were recorded for this clonotype. The chain uses TRBV7-9 and TRBJ1-2; 7 nucleotides agree with TRBD1. This CDR3 comprises 16 residues. J lost 1 base, V lost 5 bases, and 10 bases had no gene match. Germline V gene sequence: CDR1 SEHNR, CDR2 FQNEAQ (reference sequence). DNA of the CDR3: TGTGCCAGCAGCCGGGACGGGACAGAAAGTAACTATGGCTACACCTTC. It yields the protein CASSRDGTESNYGYTF.

V is TRBV6-5 and J is TRBJ1-1; the D is unclear. CDR1 is MNHEY, CDR2 SVGAGI, per germline. The CDR3 length is 16 residues. With 2 bases removed from V and 1 base from J, the gap between germline ends came to 14 bases. This chain's CDR3 is CASSYLSGLKNTEAFF. The CDR3 DNA reads TGTGCCAGCAGTTACCTCTCAGGACTAAAGAACACTGAAGCTTTCTTT.